The 18 T cell receptor beta chains given below trace back to one sample, sequenced in a study of blood T cell repertoires in COVID-19. TCRdb's copy holds only in-frame clones and misses some; the assay was immunoSEQ multiplex PCR. The table records 140,000 to 150,000 clones, around 91% of them present only once. The sequenced material came from peripheral blood. The receptors were gathered from a man between 18 and 35 years old with COVID-19, enrolled during active disease.

V is TRBV19 and J is TRBJ1-1; no definite D call. Germline CDR1 LNHDA, CDR2 SQIVND (reference sequence). Trimming left V 6 bases short and J 5 bases short, with 13 bases between. The CDR3 spans 13 residues. The CDR3 coding sequence is TGTGCCAGTAGCCGGGGAGGGAGGACTGAAGCTTTCTTT. Its translation is CASSRGGRTEAFF.

This clone was seen once. The chain joins TRBV9 to TRBJ2-3; D is undetermined. The V gene lost 3 bases and the J gene lost 3 bases, with 14 bases spanning the gap. CDR3 size: 15 residues. Germline values: CDR1 SGDLS, CDR2 YYNGEE. CDR3 sequence (DNA): TGTGCCAGCAGCGCCCGTAGCCCTGGGACAGATACGCAGTATTTT. It is translated as CASSARSPGTDTQYF.

The J gene is TRBJ1-1, the V gene TRBV7-6; D not resolved. Trimming left V 5 bases short and J 0 bases short, with 7 bases between. Germline assignment: CDR1 SGHVS and CDR2 FNYEAQ. CDR3 size: 13 residues. CDR3 DNA sequence: TGTGCCAGCAGCCAACTAGTGAACACTGAAGCTTTCTTT. This translates into CASSQLVNTEAFF.

This clone was seen once. The chain joins TRBV28 to TRBJ2-2; 7 positions agree with TRBD1. After removal of 1 base from V and 2 bases from J, the junction contained 1 base not matched to a gene. This CDR3 has 15 amino acids. Germline lookup yields CDR1 MDHEN and CDR2 SYDVKM. CDR3 amino acids: CASSLYRGNTGELFF. The CDR3 bases are TGTGCCAGCAGTTTATACAGGGGTAACACCGGGGAGCTGTTTTTT.

This clone was seen only a few times. The gene calls are TRBV19 and TRBJ2-5; D might be TRBD1 (6 bases). V was clipped by 5 bases and J by 5 bases, with 12 bases between them. The CDR3 loop spans 13 amino acids. Germline CDR1 LNHDA, CDR2 SQIVND (reference sequence). CDR3 sequence: CASSVQGAETQYF. Written as DNA, the CDR3 is TGTGCCAGTAGTGTACAGGGTGCGGAGACCCAGTACTTC.

The chain recombines TRBV27 with TRBJ2-3; no definite D call. This CDR3 is built from 14 residues. The V and J ends lost 5 bases and 1 base respectively, with 10 bases between them. The germline V gene has CDR1 MNHEY and CDR2 SMNVEV (reference sequence). The CDR3 is CASSTRLGTDTQYF. Here the CDR3 DNA reads TGTGCCAGCAGTACGCGCTTGGGCACAGATACGCAGTATTTT.

This chain uses TRBV7-9 with TRBJ2-7; no clear D gene. This CDR3 contains 12 residues. Germline CDR1 and CDR2: SEHNR and FQNEAQ (reference sequence). V was pared by 7 bases and J by 4 bases, with 11 bases between. The CDR3 coding sequence is TGTGCCAGCACATCAACCAGATACGAGCAGTACTTC. Translation: CASTSTRYEQYF.

This clone was observed many times. The chain has TRBV10-1 and TRBJ2-7; 13 bases map to TRBD2. CDR1 and CDR2 from the germline V gene are WNHNN and SYGVQD (reference sequence). This CDR3 spans 17 amino acids. After removal of 4 bases from V and 3 bases from J, the junction contained 9 bases not matched to a gene. CDR3 region: CASSGLAGGGLFYEQYF. In DNA form, the CDR3 reads TGCGCCAGCAGTGGACTAGCGGGAGGAGGTTTGTTCTACGAGCAGTACTTC.

This chain links TRBV9 with TRBJ1-2; 10 bases agree with TRBD1. The ends lost 2 bases at V and 8 bases at J; junction bases unmatched: 9. This CDR3 is 15 amino acids long. CDR1 is SGDLS and CDR2 is YYNGEE in the germline V gene. CDR3 sequence (DNA): TGTGCCAGCAGCGTTAGGGACAGGGGAGTCGGCGGCTACACCTTC. It yields the protein CASSVRDRGVGGYTF.

The V and J genes are TRBV15 and TRBJ2-7; no definite D call. The CDR3 loop spans 13 amino acids. The germline V and J ends were trimmed by 1 base and 3 bases, with 7 bases remaining between them. The V gene's germline CDR1 is LNHNV and CDR2 YYDKDF (reference sequence). The CDR3: CATSRGADYEQYF. In nucleotides, the CDR3 is TGTGCCACCAGCAGAGGGGCAGACTACGAGCAGTACTTC.

The chain joins TRBV7-8 to TRBJ2-7, with TRBD1 matching over 9 bases. The ends lost 5 bases at V and 4 bases at J; junction bases unmatched: 12. Germline CDR1 is SGHVS and CDR2 is FQNEAQ. The CDR3 covers 16 residues. The CDR3 bases are TGTGCCAGCAGCCACAATGGCAGGGACAGGGCGTACGAGCAGTACTTC. Its protein is CASSHNGRDRAYEQYF.

The rearrangement joins TRBV19 to TRBJ1-1; the D gene is possibly TRBD1 (5 bases). V was clipped by 4 bases and J by 1 base, with 16 bases between them. The germline CDR1 and CDR2 sequences are LNHDA and SQIVND (reference sequence). The CDR3 covers 16 residues. The CDR3 reads CASSRRTGVQNTEAFF. The CDR3 nucleotides read TGTGCCAGTAGTAGACGGACGGGGGTTCAGAACACTGAAGCTTTCTTT.

This clone was seen a few times. The chain joins TRBV5-8 to TRBJ1-5; possibly TRBD1 for D (6 bases). V lost 1 base and J 3 bases, leaving 11 bases between the germline ends. Germline V gene lookup returns CDR1 SGHTS and CDR2 YDEGEE. The CDR3 contains 15 residues. CDR3 coding DNA: TGTGCCAGCAGCTTGCGGGGGGCGGCCAATCAGCCCCAGCATTTT. Encoded protein: CASSLRGAANQPQHF. The complete variable domain, with remaining parts taken from reference TRBV5-8 and TRBJ1-5, reads EAGVTQSPTHLIKTRGQQATLRCSPISGHTSVYWYQQALGLGLQFLLWYDEGEERNRGNFPPRFSGRQFPNYSSELNVNALELEDSALYLCASSLRGAANQPQHFGDGTRLSIL.

J is TRBJ2-1 and V is TRBV7-7, with 8 bases lining up with TRBD2. The CDR3 runs to 17 residues. The trim removed 1 base at V and 8 bases at J, leaving 13 bases unmatched. Germline CDR1 reads SSHAT; CDR2 reads FNYEAQ (reference sequence). The CDR3 protein is CASSLGASGSRGDEQFF. CDR3 DNA: TGTGCCAGCAGCTTAGGGGCTAGCGGGTCCCGGGGGGATGAGCAGTTCTTC.

The V call is TRBV7-9, the J call TRBJ1-4; no clear D gene. This CDR3 is 14 amino acids long. Germline V gene lookup returns CDR1 SEHNR and CDR2 FQNEAQ (reference sequence). V lost 5 bases and J 8 bases, leaving 15 bases between the germline ends. The CDR3 is CASSRDTQREKLFF. The CDR3 DNA reads TGTGCCAGCAGCCGAGACACTCAACGAGAAAAACTGTTTTTT.

The chain couples TRBV19 to TRBJ2-5, with a weak D call TRBD1 (5 bases). Germline CDR1 and CDR2: LNHDA and SQIVND (reference sequence). The V end was cut by 6 bases, the J end by 4 bases, with 15 bases between. CDR3 length: 14 amino acids. The CDR3 DNA follows: TGTGCCAGTAGCCTCAGGGCCCCTCGAGAGACCCAGTACTTC. Translated, it gives CASSLRAPRETQYF.

This chain connects TRBV6-5 to TRBJ2-7; D remains unclear. Trimming removed 0 bases at V and 7 bases at J, with 13 bases between. CDR1 is MNHEY and CDR2 is SVGAGI in the germline V gene. This CDR3 is built from 14 residues. The CDR3 DNA reads TGTGCCAGCAGTTACTCGCCGGGTTCGCGAGAGCAGTACTTC. Its translation is CASSYSPGSREQYF.

The chain combines TRBV28 with TRBJ1-1, with a tentative D call TRBD1 (6 bases). Germline loops: CDR1 MDHEN, CDR2 SYDVKM. Trimming left V 5 bases short and J 7 bases short, with 11 bases between. CDR3 length: 12 amino acids. The DNA of the CDR3 is TGTGCCAGCAGTAAACAGGGTATTGAAGCTTTCTTT. Translation gives CASSKQGIEAFF. The entire variable domain, with the rest obtained from reference TRBV28 and TRBJ1-1, is as follows: DVKVTQSSRYLVKRTGEKVFLECVQDMDHENMFWYRQDPGLGLRLIYFSYDVKMKEKGDIPEGYSVSREKKERFSLILESASTNQTSMYLCASSKQGIEAFFGQGTRLTVV.